The 27 T cell receptor beta chains listed next were all sequenced from one sample in a study of breast tumors, draining lymph nodes, adjacent tissues. Using its own MiXCR run on the multiplex PCR reads, TCRdb lists one record per CDR3 protein. The sample has approximately 140,000 distinct CDR3 sequences, roughly 33% seen once; the top ten hold 2.3%. The lymph nodes were axillary draining lymph nodes from breast cancer patients. Sequencing input: axillary lymph node tissue. The source of these receptors is a female donor with breast cancer. Some clones in this sample may be carry-over from other donors' samples.

The chain carries TRBV13 and TRBJ2-3; D ambiguous. This CDR3 contains 15 residues. Germline loops: CDR1 PRHDT, CDR2 FYEKMQ (reference sequence). Trimming pared 0 bases from V and 5 bases from J, leaving 12 bases between. CDR3 in DNA: TGTGCCAGCAGCTTAGGGTTAGAAGATAAAGATACGCAGTATTTT. This gives the protein CASSLGLEDKDTQYF. The full variable domain, its missing parts supplied by reference TRBV13 and TRBJ2-3, is AAGVIQSPRHLIKEKRETATLKCYPIPRHDTVYWYQQGPGQDPQFLISFYEKMQSDKGSIPDRFSAQQFSDYHSELNMSSLELGDSALYFCASSLGLEDKDTQYFGPGTRLTVL.

Points on this clonotype: A much larger clone sits a single nucleotide away, making a read error possible. V gene TRBV9 combines with J gene TRBJ2-1; 10 bases align to TRBD2. This CDR3 spans 17 amino acids. CDR1 is SGDLS and CDR2 is YYNGEE in the germline V gene. Here the CDR3 reads CASSPKTSGLTYTEQFF. CDR3 in DNA: TGTGCCAGCAGCCCCAAGACTAGCGGGTTGACCTACACTGAGCAGTTCTTC. The full variable domain, in which reference TRBV9 and TRBJ2-1 provide the parts outside the CDR3, is DSGVTQTPKHLITATGQRVTLRCSPRSGDLSVYWYQQSLDQGLQFLIQYYNGEERAKGNILERFSAQQFPDLHSELNLSSLELGDSALYFCASSPKTSGLTYTEQFFGPGTRLTVL.

This clonotype was seen at least ten times. Compared with germline, one end of the junction differs, possibly owing to a read error. The chain joins TRBV9 to TRBJ1-2; 9 positions match TRBD1. The CDR3 runs 15 residues. Looked up from germline, CDR1 is SGDLS and CDR2 is YYNGEE. The CDR3 DNA is TGTGCCAGCAGCGTAGAGGACAGGGGTTGGTATGGCCACACCTTC. Translated: CASSVEDRGWYGHTF. The variable domain in full, completed from reference TRBV9 and TRBJ1-2, reads DSGVTQTPKHLITATGQRVTLRCSPRSGDLSVYWYQQSLDQGLQFLIQYYNGEERAKGNILERFSAQQFPDLHSELNLSSLELGDSALYFCASSVEDRGWYGHTFGSGTRLTVV.

This clonotype was counted at least ten times. The gene calls are TRBV19 and TRBJ1-5; TRBD1 might be the D (5 bases). Germline CDR1 is LNHDA and CDR2 is SQIVND (reference sequence). CDR3 length: 15 residues. The ends were cut back, 8 bases at V and 0 bases at J, with 14 bases in the middle. Written as DNA, the CDR3 is TGTGCCAGTTTGGGCAGGGCTCATAGCAATCAGCCCCAGCATTTT. Translated, it gives CASLGRAHSNQPQHF.

In this sample, this clonotype turned up many times. The chain uses TRBV12-3 or TRBV12-4 and TRBJ2-3; D remains ambiguous. There are 15 residues in the CDR3. V lost 1 base, J lost 6 bases, and 14 bases lay in between. The CDR3 reads CASSLVSSRRDTQYF. The CDR3 DNA is TGTGCCAGCAGTTTAGTCTCCTCTAGGCGGGATACGCAGTATTTT.

This clonotype was counted many times. J is TRBJ2-2 and V is TRBV2; a weak D match, TRBD1 (5 bases). Germline V CDR1 and CDR2: SNHLY, FYNNEI. Trimming stripped 6 bases from V and 2 bases from J, with 13 bases between. The CDR3 has 15 residues. The chain's CDR3 is CASRETRENTGELFF. CDR3 DNA sequence: TGTGCCAGCAGGGAGACCAGGGAAAACACCGGGGAGCTGTTTTTT.

This clonotype appeared a few times. The chain carries TRBV4-1 and TRBJ1-2; a weak D match, TRBD1 (5 bases). The CDR3 loop spans 19 amino acids. V lost 0 bases, J lost 0 bases, and 20 bases lay in between. Germline CDR1 and CDR2: MGHRA and YSYEKL. Here the CDR3 reads CASSQDWGGFREANYGYTF. The CDR3, as DNA: TGCGCCAGCAGCCAAGACTGGGGGGGGTTTAGGGAAGCTAACTATGGCTACACCTTC.

In regard to this clonotype: This may be a read error, as it is one base from a much larger clone. The chain has TRBV28 and TRBJ1-2, with 7 bases that match TRBD1. Per the germline V gene, CDR1 is MDHEN and CDR2 is SYDVKM. The length of the CDR3 is 12 residues. The CDR3 DNA follows: TGTTCCAGCCGGGACAGCAACTATGGCTACACCTTC. Translated, it gives CSSRDSNYGYTF.

The chain carries TRBV6-6 and TRBJ2-5; tentatively, D is TRBD2 (9 bases). The CDR3 is made up of 22 amino acids. V gave up 6 bases and J gave up 3 bases, with 38 bases separating them. Germline loops: CDR1 MNHNY, CDR2 SVGAGI (reference sequence). In DNA, the CDR3 is TGTGCCAGCAGCACTACCAGTCCCAGGGGGCAGGAACTAGCGGGTCCGAAAGAGACCCAGTACTTC. This codes for CASSTTSPRGQELAGPKETQYF.

This clonotype has a count of ten or more. The junction differs from germline at one of its ends, possibly a read error. This sequence joins TRBV7-9 and TRBJ1-2; D remains unclear. CDR1 is SEHNR and CDR2 is FQNEAQ in the germline V gene (reference sequence). This CDR3 region has 15 residues. The CDR3 reads CASSVHGGELYGYPF. The CDR3 DNA follows: TGTGCCAGCAGCGTACACGGCGGGGAGCTTTATGGCTACCCCTTC. The full variable domain, with the rest looked up from reference TRBV7-9 and TRBJ1-2, is DTGVSQNPRHKITKRGQNVTFRCDPISEHNRLYWYRQTLGQGPEFLTYFQNEAQLEKSRLLSDRFSAERPKGSFSTLEIQRTEQGDSAMYLCASSVHGGELYGYPFGSGTRLTVV.

As DNA, the CDR3 is TGTGCCAGCGGCAGACAGGGCAATCAGCCCCAGCATTTT. It encodes CASGRQGNQPQHF. This sequence joins TRBV7-2 and TRBJ1-5, with D possibly TRBD1 on 6 matching bases. V lost 8 bases, J lost 2 bases, and 10 bases lay in between. This CDR3 has 13 residues. Germline loops: CDR1 SGHTA, CDR2 FQGNSA.

In its sample, this clonotype was seen many times. This sequence joins TRBV11-2 and TRBJ2-6; weak D call: TRBD1 (6 bases). V was pared by 5 bases and J by 0 bases, with 17 bases between. CDR3 size: 18 residues. Germline V gene data show CDR1 as SGHAT and CDR2 as FQNNGV. The CDR3 sequence: CASSPRVGGSSGANVLTF. Here the CDR3 DNA reads TGTGCCAGCAGCCCCCGCGTAGGGGGATCCTCTGGGGCCAACGTCCTGACTTTC.

This clonotype has a count of ten or more. V and J are TRBV12-3 or TRBV12-4 and TRBJ2-5; D remains unclear. Trimming took 2 bases from V and 5 from J, leaving 9 bases between them. The CDR3 contains 13 residues. The CDR3 DNA follows: TGTGCCAGCAGTTTACCGGAAGGGGAGACCCAGTACTTC. It yields the protein CASSLPEGETQYF.

On this clonotype itself: Since a much larger clone is just one base distant, this may be a read error. The chain joins TRBV4-1 to TRBJ2-1, with TRBD1 matching over 9 bases. The CDR3 has 14 amino acids. The V gene's germline CDR1 is MGHRA and CDR2 YSYEKL. The CDR3 coding sequence is TGCGCCAGCAGCGGGACAGGGACTTACAATGAGCAGCTCTTC. This encodes CASSGTGTYNEQLF.

The table lists this clonotype with a few counts. This rearrangement joins TRBV28 to TRBJ1-3, with unresolved D. The germline CDR1 and CDR2 sequences are MDHEN and SYDVKM. The CDR3 has 16 amino acids. Trimming left V 2 bases short and J 1 base short, with 12 bases between. The CDR3 loop reads CASSLPILGSGNTIYF. The CDR3 DNA follows: TGTGCCAGCAGTTTACCAATTTTGGGGTCTGGAAACACCATATATTTT.

The V gene is TRBV19, the J gene TRBJ1-4, with D maybe TRBD1 (6 bases). The ends were cut back, 6 bases at V and 3 bases at J, with 11 bases in the middle. Germline V gene lookup returns CDR1 LNHDA and CDR2 SQIVND (reference sequence). CDR3 size: 14 residues. CDR3 bases: TGTGCCAGTAGCTGGGGGCTGGCTAATGAAAAACTGTTTTTT. This sequence encodes CASSWGLANEKLFF.

This clonotype showed up just a few times. The gene calls are TRBV7-2 and TRBJ1-1; D is uncertain. The CDR3 loop spans 13 amino acids. V was shortened by 5 bases and J by 2 bases, with 9 bases between the two germline ends. Germline assignment: CDR1 SGHTA and CDR2 FQGNSA. CDR3 DNA sequence: TGTGCCAGCAGCAAAATCACTAACACTGAAGCTTTCTTT. This sequence encodes CASSKITNTEAFF.

Ten or more counts support this clonotype. The chain employs TRBV10-3 and TRBJ1-6, with unresolved D. Trimming shortened V by 7 bases and J by 8 bases, and 15 bases separated the two germline ends. Germline CDR1 is ENHRY and CDR2 is SYGVKD. The CDR3 consists of 14 residues. The CDR3 sequence is CAIKPGPEDSPLHF. The CDR3 DNA reads TGTGCCATCAAGCCCGGCCCCGAGGATTCACCCCTCCACTTT.

The sample holds many counts of this clonotype. The chain is built from TRBV5-6 and TRBJ1-2; D call uncertain. Per the germline V gene, CDR1 is SGHDT and CDR2 is YYEEEE. V was clipped by 0 bases and J by 4 bases, with 10 bases between them. CDR3 length equals 14 residues. Here the CDR3 reads CASSLGQEIYGYTF. The DNA for the CDR3 is TGTGCCAGCAGCTTGGGGCAGGAGATCTATGGCTACACCTTC.

This clonotype was counted only a few times. The CDR3, as DNA: TGTGCCAGCAGTTTGGGTGGACAGCTGAACACTGAAGCTTTCTTT. Amino acids: CASSLGGQLNTEAFF. The chain couples TRBV6-5 to TRBJ1-1; D perhaps matches TRBD1 (6 bases). CDR3 length: 15 residues. From germline, CDR1 is MNHEY and CDR2 SVGAGI. V gave up 4 bases and J gave up 0 bases, with 12 bases separating them.

This clonotype was seen ten or more times. CDR3 bases: TGTGCCATCAGTGAGTCGGGTGGAGGAGGGGGACCCACAGATACGCAGTATTTT. Its protein product is CAISESGGGGGPTDTQYF. The genes are TRBV10-3 and TRBJ2-3; D is perhaps TRBD1 or TRBD2 (6 bases each). V dropped 0 bases and J dropped 2 bases, with 18 bases sitting between them. CDR1 is ENHRY, CDR2 SYGVKD, per germline. This CDR3 region has 18 residues.

A single count supports this clonotype. Sequence at one end of the junction differs from germline and may be a read error. The chain recombines TRBV19 with TRBJ1-6, with TRBD1 as a possible D gene (5 bases). The CDR3 sequence is 16 residues long. The germline V gene encodes CDR1 LNHDA and CDR2 SQIVND (reference sequence). The CDR3 DNA reads TGTGCTAGTAGTACCCTCTCTGGACAATCGGGTTCACCCCCCCACTTT. Protein sequence: CASSTLSGQSGSPPHF.

This clonotype was observed a handful of times. A much larger clone differs from this one at a single base, so this may be a read error. The chain employs TRBV7-2 and TRBJ2-1, with 8 bases identical to TRBD1. Germline values: CDR1 SGHTA, CDR2 FQGNSA. The CDR3 is 15 residues long. The CDR3 loop reads CASSLVGDRWGILLF. The CDR3 DNA reads as TGTGCCAGCAGCTTAGTGGGGGACAGGTGGGGCATTCTCCTCTTC.

This clonotype occurred many times. The DNA is left out, because the CDR3 cannot be placed on it with certainty; the CDR3 is given as TCRdb lists it. The genes are TRBV6-6 and TRBJ2-7; TRBD1, the table's D call, lacks a check against the DNA. Germline CDR1 MNHNY, CDR2 SVGAGI (reference sequence). With termini counted, the CDR3 has 18 amino acids. The chain's CDR3 is CASSYSTFGAAFSYEQYV.

This clonotype occurred many times. The chain recombines TRBV6-2 or TRBV6-3 with TRBJ2-2, with D perhaps TRBD1 (5 bases). V dropped 7 bases and J dropped 1 base, with 16 bases sitting between them. The CDR3 sequence is 16 residues long. The germline V gene encodes CDR1 MNHEY and CDR2 SVGEGT. Written as DNA, the CDR3 is TGTGCCAGCATCACAGGTACCTTCAAGAACACCGGGGAGCTGTTTTTT. Its translation: CASITGTFKNTGELFF.

In its sample, this clonotype was seen many times. The chain combines TRBV30 with TRBJ2-2; TRBD1 matches 9 bases. The ends lost 5 bases at V and 5 bases at J; junction bases unmatched: 3. CDR1 is GTSNPN, CDR2 SVGIG, per germline (reference sequence). This CDR3 has 13 residues. In DNA, the CDR3 is TGTGCCTGGGGGACAGGGATGACCGGGGAGCTGTTTTTT. It is translated as CAWGTGMTGELFF.

This rearrangement joins TRBV7-2 to TRBJ2-1; 13 nucleotides align to TRBD2. V shed 5 bases, J shed 13 bases, and the junction held 5 bases outside the gene matches. This CDR3 is built from 13 residues. CDR1 is SGHTA and CDR2 is FQGNSA in the germline V gene. This chain's CDR3 is CASSETSGGPQFF. DNA for the CDR3: TGTGCCAGCAGCGAGACTAGCGGGGGGCCCCAGTTCTTC.